These 6 T cell receptor beta chains were sequenced from one sample in a study of beta chain features in type 1 diabetes. Sequenced material consisted of expressed TCRB transcripts (all of the isolated RNA was reverse transcribed). The protocol was immunoSEQ multiplex PCR, while the TCRdb copy is restricted to in-frame clones and leaves out a portion. The sample consists of about 620,000 clones, 15% to 18% of them appearing once. Sequences were obtained from naive CD4+ T cells from blood. The receptors were sampled from a man younger than 35 in good health.

This chain links TRBV7-2 with TRBJ2-7; 8 positions match TRBD1. CDR3 size: 15 residues. J was trimmed by 2 bases and V by 4 bases; bases with no gene match: 7. In germline, CDR1 is SGHTA, CDR2 FQGNSA. The CDR3 is CASSSPGTGTYEQYF. DNA for the CDR3: TGTGCCAGCAGCTCCCCCGGGACAGGAACCTACGAGCAGTACTTC.

The chain combines TRBV9 with TRBJ2-1, with D possibly matching TRBD2 (6 bases). The CDR3 is 15 amino acids. Germline loops: CDR1 SGDLS, CDR2 YYNGEE. The V end lost 4 bases, the J end lost 6 bases, and 17 bases lay between the germline ends. Here the CDR3 reads CASSPTSGSPNEQFF. The CDR3 region has the DNA TGTGCCAGCAGCCCAACAAGCGGGTCCCCCAATGAGCAGTTCTTC.

J is TRBJ2-1 and V is TRBV9; 7 nucleotides match TRBD2. V lost 0 bases and J lost 9; bases outside the gene matches: 6. Germline CDR1 and CDR2: SGDLS and YYNGEE. The CDR3 length is 14 residues. The CDR3: CASSVDRGESEQFF. The CDR3 bases are TGTGCCAGCAGCGTAGACCGGGGGGAGAGTGAGCAGTTCTTC.

This clone was counted at least ten times. The rearrangement joins TRBV5-4 to TRBJ2-3; D remains unclear. The CDR3 contains 13 residues. Per the germline V gene, CDR1 is SGHNT and CDR2 is YYREEE (reference sequence). V gave up 4 bases and J gave up 0 bases, with 6 bases separating them. This CDR3 is CASSIASTDTQYF. DNA of the CDR3: TGTGCCAGCAGCATAGCTAGCACAGATACGCAGTATTTT.

This clone showed up just a few times. This chain uses TRBV4-2 with TRBJ1-4; D remains ambiguous. V lost 6 bases to trimming and J lost 5 bases, with 16 bases between them. Germline lookup yields CDR1 LGHNA and CDR2 YNFKEQ. This CDR3 region has 15 residues. DNA for the CDR3: TGTGCCAGCAGGAAGGGAGGTCCTAGAAATGAAAAACTGTTTTTT. Translation: CASRKGGPRNEKLFF.

This clone showed up just a few times. V and J are TRBV19 and TRBJ2-5, with TRBD1 matching 8 bases. This CDR3 spans 15 amino acids. The junction had 9 bases not matched to a gene; V was cut back by 7 bases and J by 2 bases. Germline CDR1 reads LNHDA; CDR2 reads SQIVND (reference sequence). The CDR3 DNA reads as TGTGCCAGTAAGCCAGGGGGCCCGGGACAAGAGACCCAGTACTTC. It is translated as CASKPGGPGQETQYF. The whole variable domain, filled in from reference TRBV19 and TRBJ2-5, reads DGGITQSPKYLFRKEGQNVTLSCEQNLNHDAMYWYRQDPGQGLRLIYYSQIVNDFQKGDIAEGYSVSREKKESFPLTVTSAQKNPTAFYLCASKPGGPGQETQYFGPGTRLLVL.